What follows describes a single T cell receptor beta chain. TCRdb keeps only in-frame clones here, not all; method: immunoSEQ multiplex PCR. The sample has 250,000 or so clones; less than 90% are singletons. The data belong to a study of blood T cell repertoires in COVID-19. Study details: Spain, Italy and the United States supplied samples that represented acute and convalescent COVID-19. PBMCs, B-cell-depleted T cells, or T cells provided the cDNA or gDNA that made up the material.

Germline CDR1 and CDR2: LNHDA and SQIVND (reference sequence). The CDR3 totals 16 residues. Trimming cost V 1 base and J 0 bases; bases outside gene matches: 4. Sequencing was done on a sample of peripheral blood. This receptor was taken from a woman aged 40 to 55 who had recovered from COVID-19. This chain connects TRBV19 to TRBJ2-7, with 9 bases lining up with TRBD1. CDR3 sequence (DNA): TGTGCCAGTAGTATAGGTCTACAGGGGGCCTCCTACGAGCAGTACTTC. Amino acids: CASSIGLQGASYEQYF. Full variable domain (rest looked up from reference TRBV19 and TRBJ2-7): DGGITQSPKYLFRKEGQNVTLSCEQNLNHDAMYWYRQDPGQGLRLIYYSQIVNDFQKGDIAEGYSVSREKKESFPLTVTSAQKNPTAFYLCASSIGLQGASYEQYFGPGTRLTVT.